This T cell receptor (beta chain) was obtained from a study of blood T cell repertoires in COVID-19. About the research overall: T cells, B-cell-depleted T cells, or PBMCs provided the cDNA or gDNA that served as material.

Profiling relied on immunoSEQ multiplex PCR, and the TCRdb table lists in-frame clones only, not all of them. The table shows 500,000 or so clones, with 87% occurring only once. The CDR3 covers 15 residues. Germline CDR1 is MNHEY and CDR2 is SMNVEV (reference sequence). Germline trimming cut 4 bases from V and 3 bases from J; bases unmatched to any gene: 9. The chain uses TRBV27 and TRBJ2-7; 7 bases fit TRBD2. The sequence was obtained from a woman aged 18-35 years who had recovered from COVID-19. Sequences were obtained from PBMCs or T cells enriched from blood (not recorded which). The CDR3 spells CASSSHGGTLYEQYF. The CDR3 nucleotides are TGTGCCAGCAGTTCTCACGGGGGGACCCTCTACGAGCAGTACTTC.